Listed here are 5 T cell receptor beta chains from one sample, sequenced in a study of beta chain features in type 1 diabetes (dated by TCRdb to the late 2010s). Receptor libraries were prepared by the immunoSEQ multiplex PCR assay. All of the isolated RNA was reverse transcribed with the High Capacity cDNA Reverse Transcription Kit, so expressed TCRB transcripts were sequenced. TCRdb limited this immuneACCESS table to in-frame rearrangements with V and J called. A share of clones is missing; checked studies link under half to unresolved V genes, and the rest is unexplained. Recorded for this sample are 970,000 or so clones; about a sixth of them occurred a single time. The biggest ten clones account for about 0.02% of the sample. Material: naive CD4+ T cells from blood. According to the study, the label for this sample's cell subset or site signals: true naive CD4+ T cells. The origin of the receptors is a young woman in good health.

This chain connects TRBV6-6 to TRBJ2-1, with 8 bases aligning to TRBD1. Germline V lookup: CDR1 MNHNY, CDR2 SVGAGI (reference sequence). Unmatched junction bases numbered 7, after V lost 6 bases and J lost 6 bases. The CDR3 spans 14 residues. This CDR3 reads CASRSRQGFNEQFF. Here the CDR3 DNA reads TGTGCCAGCAGATCCCGACAGGGGTTCAATGAGCAGTTCTTC.

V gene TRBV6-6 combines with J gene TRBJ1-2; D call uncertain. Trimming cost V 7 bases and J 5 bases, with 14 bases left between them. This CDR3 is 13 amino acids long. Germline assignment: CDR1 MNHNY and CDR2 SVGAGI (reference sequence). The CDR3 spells CASNSQPTYGYTF. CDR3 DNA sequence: TGTGCCAGCAATTCCCAGCCTACTTATGGCTACACCTTC.

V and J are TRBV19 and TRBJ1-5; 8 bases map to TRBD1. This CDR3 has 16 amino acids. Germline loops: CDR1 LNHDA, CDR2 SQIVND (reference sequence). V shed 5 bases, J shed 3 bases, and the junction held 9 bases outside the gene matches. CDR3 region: CASSPATGVVNQPQHF. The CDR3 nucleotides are TGTGCCAGTAGTCCAGCGACAGGGGTTGTCAATCAGCCCCAGCATTTT.

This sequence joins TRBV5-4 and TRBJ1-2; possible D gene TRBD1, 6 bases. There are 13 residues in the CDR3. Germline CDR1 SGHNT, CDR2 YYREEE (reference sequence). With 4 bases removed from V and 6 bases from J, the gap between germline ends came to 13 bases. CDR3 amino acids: CASSPQGSDGYTF. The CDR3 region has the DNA TGTGCCAGCAGCCCACAGGGAAGTGATGGCTACACCTTC.

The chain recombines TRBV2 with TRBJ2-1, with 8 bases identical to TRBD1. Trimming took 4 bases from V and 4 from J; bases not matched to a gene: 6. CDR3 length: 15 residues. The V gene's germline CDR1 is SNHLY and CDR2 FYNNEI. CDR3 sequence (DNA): TGTGCCAGCAGTGGAGGACAGGGAGGTTACAATGAGCAGTTCTTC. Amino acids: CASSGGQGGYNEQFF.